This is a list of T cell receptor beta chains from one sample in a study of T-cell reconstitution after alpha-beta-depleted transplantation in children. A single record per CDR3 protein comes from TCRdb applying MiXCR to the PCR reads. This sample has around 580,000 distinct CDR3 sequences, with approximately 30% found just once. Sequenced here: PBMCs, sampled before TCRalphabeta/CD19-depleted stem cell transplant. These receptor sequences come from a boy younger than two with Wiskott-Aldrich syndrome, due to receive a stem cell transplant. Each CDR3 is given without its conserved first and last residue. The size field is filled for only some rows; it gives once, few, many or a size class.

size,V,J,CDR3
many,TRBV20-1,TRBJ2-1,SATGTSGPYNEQF
NA,TRBV12-5,TRBJ1-1,ASGRPGVNTEAF
few,TRBV27,TRBJ2-3,ASSLGTSGMSDTQY
NA,TRBV4-2,TRBJ2-7,ASSQAPGLQLYEQY
NA,TRBV6-6,TRBJ2-7,ASSFESSYEQY
few,TRBV5-1,TRBJ2-5,ASSLGGSIRTQY
NA,TRBV30,TRBJ1-1,AWSTRTLYTEAF
NA,TRBV9,TRBJ2-1,ASSARDFTYNEQF
NA,TRBV5-1,TRBJ1-1,ASSGQGTANTEAF
NA,TRBV20-1,TRBJ2-7,SAREVLAASEQY
NA,TRBV15,TRBJ2-1,ATSRDSGLSQF
NA,TRBV4-1,TRBJ2-1,ASSRDAPTEQF
NA,TRBV5-6,TRBJ2-7,ASSRGLGVDYEQY
NA,TRBV5-1,TRBJ1-3,ASRPALSGNTIY
few,TRBV5-1,TRBJ2-1,ASSPSGRAINEQF
few,TRBV5-5,TRBJ1-5,ASSLAGRGWPQH
NA,TRBV24-1,TRBJ1-5,ATPPGAANNQPQH
NA,TRBV29-1,TRBJ2-1,SVLLAGSLNEQF
NA,TRBV5-6,TRBJ2-1,ASSLELDQKDEQF
few,TRBV20-1,TRBJ1-2,SASQGFDGYT
few,TRBV5-6,TRBJ1-2,ASIPTGRNYGYT
NA,TRBV5-1,TRBJ1-2,ASSSAGTVTGYT
NA,TRBV20-1,TRBJ1-5,SAGTDRRGQPQH
NA,TRBV5-1,TRBJ2-7,ASSLSPGLAGLEQY
NA,TRBV10-3,TRBJ1-1,AISEGGGTEAF
few,TRBV24-1,TRBJ2-3,ATSEKLVHTDTQY
NA,TRBV7-9,TRBJ2-1,ASSTLKSSYNEQF
few,TRBV5-1,TRBJ1-1,ASSFGRNPPSLDTEAF
few,TRBV5-1,TRBJ2-3,ASSLGGQGLGTQY
few,TRBV5-1,TRBJ1-1,ASRTTTGSTTEAF
NA,TRBV7-9,TRBJ2-7,ASSLVSRSTYEQY
few,TRBV4-1,TRBJ1-2,ASSQKTGTGYGYT
few,TRBV5-1,TRBJ1-1,ASSSLVASLNTEAF
NA,TRBV5-1,TRBJ2-1,ASSTTSATYNEQF
NA,TRBV5-5,TRBJ2-5,ASTVRGFVETQY
few,TRBV6-1,TRBJ2-5,ASSRQGALRETQY
NA,TRBV5-1,TRBJ1-1,ASSLTGGAAEAF
few,TRBV5-1,TRBJ2-7,ASGQGASYEQY
NA,TRBV5-1,TRBJ2-6,ASSAPTGSGANVLT
NA,TRBV24-1,TRBJ2-7,ATSDSGAAYEQY
NA,TRBV6-6,TRBJ1-5,ASRPQNQPQH
NA,TRBV5-1,TRBJ2-7,ASSSENEQY
few,TRBV5-1,TRBJ2-7,ASSLAVGGGPTAYEQY
many,TRBV7-6,TRBJ2-7,ASSLAGTSGPYEQY
NA,TRBV20-1,TRBJ1-1,SAIRTGNTEAF
NA,TRBV10-3,TRBJ1-1,AIRPGSNTEAF
few,TRBV27,TRBJ2-1,ASSFGLAGDLEQF
NA,TRBV10-2,TRBJ2-3,ASRDMERVMTDTQY
NA,TRBV5-1,TRBJ2-7,ASSSSGREYEQY
NA,TRBV5-6,TRBJ2-7,ASSLGMTYEQY
NA,TRBV20-1,TRBJ2-7,SAKPGQGGIYEQY